This T cell receptor (beta chain) was observed in a study of blood T cell repertoires in COVID-19. About the research overall: Nucleic acid was either cDNA or gDNA, and it came from T cells, B-cell-depleted T cells, or PBMCs.

Trimming cost V 2 bases and J 4 bases; bases outside gene matches: 17. The CDR3 length is 18 residues. In germline, CDR1 is GTSNPN, CDR2 SVGIG (reference sequence). Profiling relied on immunoSEQ multiplex PCR, and the TCRdb table lists in-frame clones only, not all of them. The sample comprises more than 65,000 clones, more than 70% of which are singletons, and roughly 4.6% rests with the top ten. Sequencing used peripheral blood. This sequence originates from a man older than 75 with acute or convalescent COVID-19. The V and J genes are TRBV30 and TRBJ2-4, with TRBD1 identical over 7 bases. The CDR3 region is CAWSFSLLTGDRKNIQYF. CDR3 nucleotide sequence: TGTGCCTGGAGTTTCTCTCTGCTCACAGGGGACCGTAAAAACATTCAGTACTTC.